Shown below are 8 T cell receptor beta chains from a single sample sequenced in a study of identical twins. TCRdb itself ran the 5' RACE reads through MiXCR, one entry per CDR3 protein. This table holds about 690,000 distinct CDR3 sequences, less than 7% found once. The sample taken for sequencing was naive T cells sorted from blood. These receptor sequences come from a man aged 18 to 29 in good health.

This clonotype occurred many times. The rearrangement uses TRBV20-1 and TRBJ1-5; unclear D gene. The length of the CDR3 is 13 residues. Trimming took 4 bases from V and 5 from J, leaving 12 bases between them. CDR1 is DFQATT, CDR2 SNEGSKA, per germline (reference sequence). CDR3 nucleotides: TGCAGTGCTATTTCTCCGGGCCATCAGCCCCAGCATTTT. This sequence encodes CSAISPGHQPQHF.

This clonotype was seen a handful of times. This CDR3 is CASSDELLIKGGYTF. The CDR3 coding sequence is TGTGCCAGCAGCGACGAACTCCTGATTAAGGGTGGCTACACCTTC. J is TRBJ1-2 and V is TRBV7-9; no definite D call. V dropped 5 bases and J dropped 7 bases, with 20 bases sitting between them. This CDR3 is built from 15 residues. From germline, CDR1 is SEHNR and CDR2 FQNEAQ (reference sequence).

The chain carries TRBV5-6 and TRBJ2-3; 11 bases are a match to TRBD2. The CDR3 contains 16 residues. Germline lookup yields CDR1 SGHDT and CDR2 YYEEEE. With 2 bases clipped from V and 4 bases from J, the junction kept 6 bases outside the gene matches. CDR3 in amino acids: CASSFRLAGRSDTQYF. As DNA, the CDR3 is TGTGCCAGCAGCTTCCGACTAGCGGGGCGGTCAGATACGCAGTATTTT.

This clonotype was detected many times. V usage is TRBV7-9 and J usage is TRBJ1-4; no clear D gene. The CDR3 is made up of 13 amino acids. CDR1 and CDR2 from the germline V gene are SEHNR and FQNEAQ (reference sequence). The ends were cut back, 8 bases at V and 8 bases at J, with 15 bases in the middle. CDR3 nucleotides: TGTGCCAGCGCCGCAGCCTCCAGAGAAAAACTGTTTTTT. Protein sequence: CASAAASREKLFF.

This clonotype has at least ten counts. This chain links TRBV9 with TRBJ2-1, with 8 bases lining up with TRBD1. This CDR3 is 14 amino acids long. Germline CDR1 SGDLS, CDR2 YYNGEE. V lost 2 bases and J lost 5; bases outside the gene matches: 3. The CDR3 nucleotides are TGTGCCAGCAGCGTGGGGACAGGAGACAATGAGCAGTTCTTC. Translating gives CASSVGTGDNEQFF.

This clonotype was seen ten or more times. The J gene is TRBJ2-1, the V gene TRBV27; D possibly matches TRBD1 or TRBD2 (5 bases each). Germline V gene data show CDR1 as MNHEY and CDR2 as SMNVEV (reference sequence). V dropped 5 bases and J dropped 6 bases, with 14 bases sitting between them. The CDR3 contains 14 residues. The chain's CDR3 is CASSRSGPLNEQFF. The CDR3 bases are TGTGCCAGCAGTCGTTCGGGGCCCCTCAATGAGCAGTTCTTC.

At least ten counts were recorded for this clonotype. V gene TRBV20-1 combines with J gene TRBJ1-1; TRBD1 agrees at 9 bases. CDR3 length: 14 amino acids. The trim removed 1 base at V and 7 bases at J, leaving 7 bases unmatched. The germline V gene encodes CDR1 DFQATT and CDR2 SNEGSKA (reference sequence). CDR3 sequence (DNA): TGCAGTGCTAGAGGATCGGACAGGGGAGTTGAAGCTTTCTTT. It is translated as CSARGSDRGVEAFF.

This clonotype appeared many times. The chain links TRBV20-1 to TRBJ2-4; D is tentatively TRBD1 or TRBD2 (6 bases each). In germline, CDR1 is DFQATT, CDR2 SNEGSKA (reference sequence). This CDR3 has 14 residues. The germline V and J ends were trimmed by 2 bases and 7 bases, with 15 bases remaining between them. The DNA of the CDR3 is TGCAGTGCTAGAATTCCGGGGGCCGGGAACATTCAGTACTTC. This gives the protein CSARIPGAGNIQYF.